Listed here is a single TCR beta chain. This specimen comes from a study of blood T cell repertoires in COVID-19. Overall study context: From the United States, Italy and Spain came samples of acute and convalescent COVID-19.

Repertoires were generated with immunoSEQ multiplex PCR, while TCRdb's copy carries only in-frame clones and drops some. The sample records some 250,000 clones, approximately 86% being singletons. Germline values: CDR1 MNHEY, CDR2 SMNVEV (reference sequence). This CDR3 has 17 residues. V gave up 8 bases and J gave up 0 bases, with 17 bases separating them. The sample was peripheral blood. The sequence was obtained from a woman aged 30 to 39 who had recovered from COVID-19. This chain links TRBV27 with TRBJ2-6; D gene ambiguous. CDR3 in amino acids: CASGPGGRISGANVLTF. The CDR3 coding sequence is TGTGCCAGCGGTCCGGGTGGCCGGATCTCTGGGGCCAACGTCCTGACTTTC.